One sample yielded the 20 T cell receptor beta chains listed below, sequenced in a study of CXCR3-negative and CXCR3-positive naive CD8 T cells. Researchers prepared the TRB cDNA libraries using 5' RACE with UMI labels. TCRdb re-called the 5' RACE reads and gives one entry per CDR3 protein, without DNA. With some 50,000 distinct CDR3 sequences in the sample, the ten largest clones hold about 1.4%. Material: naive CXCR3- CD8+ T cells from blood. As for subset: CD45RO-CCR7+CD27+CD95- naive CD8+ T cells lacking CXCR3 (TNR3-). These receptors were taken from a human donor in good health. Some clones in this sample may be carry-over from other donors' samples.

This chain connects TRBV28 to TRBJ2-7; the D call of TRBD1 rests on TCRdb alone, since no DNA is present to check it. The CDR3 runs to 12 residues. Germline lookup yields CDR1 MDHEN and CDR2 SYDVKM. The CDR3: CACQGTGYEQYF.

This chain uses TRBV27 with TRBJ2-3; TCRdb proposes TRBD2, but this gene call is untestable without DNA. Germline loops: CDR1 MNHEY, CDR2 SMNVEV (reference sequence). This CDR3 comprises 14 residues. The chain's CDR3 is CASSFVGGPGTQYF.

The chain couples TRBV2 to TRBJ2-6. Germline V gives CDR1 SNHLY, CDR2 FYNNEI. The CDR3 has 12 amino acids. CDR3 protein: CATHPGANVLTF.

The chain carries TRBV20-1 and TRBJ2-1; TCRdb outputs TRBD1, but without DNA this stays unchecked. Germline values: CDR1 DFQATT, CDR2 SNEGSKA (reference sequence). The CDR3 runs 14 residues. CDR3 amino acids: CSASAGSTYNEQFF.

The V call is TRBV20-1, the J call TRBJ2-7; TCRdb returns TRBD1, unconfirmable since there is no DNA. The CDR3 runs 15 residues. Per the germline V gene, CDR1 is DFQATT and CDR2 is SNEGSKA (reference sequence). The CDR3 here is CSARDLSGGPYEQYF.

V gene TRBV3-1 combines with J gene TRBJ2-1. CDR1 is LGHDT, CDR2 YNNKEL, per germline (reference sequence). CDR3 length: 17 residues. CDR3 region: CASSQARTFNSYNEQFF.

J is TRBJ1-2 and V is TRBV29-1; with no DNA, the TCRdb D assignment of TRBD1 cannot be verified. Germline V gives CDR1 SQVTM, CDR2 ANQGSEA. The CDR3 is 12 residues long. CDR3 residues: CSVEGPGYGYTF.

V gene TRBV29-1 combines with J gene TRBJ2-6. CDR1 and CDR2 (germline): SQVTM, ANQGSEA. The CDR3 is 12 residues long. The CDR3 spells CSVWGRANVLTF. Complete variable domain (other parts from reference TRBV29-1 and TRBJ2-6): SAVISQKPSRDICQRGTSLTIQCQVDSQVTMMFWYRQQPGQSLTLIATANQGSEATYESGFVIDKFPISRPNLTFSTLTVSNMSPEDSSIYLCSVWGRANVLTFGAGSRLTVL.

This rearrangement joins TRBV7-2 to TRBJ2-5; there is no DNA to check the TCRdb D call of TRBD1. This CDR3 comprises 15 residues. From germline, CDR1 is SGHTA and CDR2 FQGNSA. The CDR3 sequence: CASSSWTGVIETQYF.

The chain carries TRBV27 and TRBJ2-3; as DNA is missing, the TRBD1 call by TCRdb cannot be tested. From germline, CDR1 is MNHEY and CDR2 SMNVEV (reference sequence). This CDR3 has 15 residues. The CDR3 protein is CASSIAGTLTDTQYF.

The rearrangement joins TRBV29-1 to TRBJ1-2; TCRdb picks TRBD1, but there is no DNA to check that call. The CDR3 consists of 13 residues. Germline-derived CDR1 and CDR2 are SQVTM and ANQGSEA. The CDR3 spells CSVESGQGLGYTF.

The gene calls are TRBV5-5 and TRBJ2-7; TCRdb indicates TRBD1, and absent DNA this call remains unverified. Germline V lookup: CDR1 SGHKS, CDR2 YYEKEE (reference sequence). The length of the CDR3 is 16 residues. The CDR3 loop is CAISSDRGQNRETQYF.

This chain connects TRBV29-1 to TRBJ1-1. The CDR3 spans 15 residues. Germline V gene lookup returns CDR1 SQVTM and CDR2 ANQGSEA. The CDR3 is CSVERYLGSNTEAFF. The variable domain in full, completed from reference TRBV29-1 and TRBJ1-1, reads SAVISQKPSRDICQRGTSLTIQCQVDSQVTMMFWYRQQPGQSLTLIATANQGSEATYESGFVIDKFPISRPNLTFSTLTVSNMSPEDSSIYLCSVERYLGSNTEAFFGQGTRLTVV.

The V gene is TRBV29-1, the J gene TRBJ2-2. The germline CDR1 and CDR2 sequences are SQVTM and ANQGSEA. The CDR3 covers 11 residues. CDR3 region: CSVVRTGELFF.

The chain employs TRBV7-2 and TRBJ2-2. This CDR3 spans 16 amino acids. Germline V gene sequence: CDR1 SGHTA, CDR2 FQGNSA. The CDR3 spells CASSPYSGSTSGELFF.

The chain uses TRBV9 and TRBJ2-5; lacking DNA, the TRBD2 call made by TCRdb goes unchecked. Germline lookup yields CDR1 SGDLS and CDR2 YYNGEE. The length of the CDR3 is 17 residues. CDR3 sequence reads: CASSGSGASGIQETQYF.

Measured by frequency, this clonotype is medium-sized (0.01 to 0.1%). The CDR3 loop reads CASSQDHEGVRNEKLFF. J is TRBJ1-4 and V is TRBV3-1. Germline V gives CDR1 LGHDT, CDR2 YNNKEL (reference sequence). CDR3 length: 17 amino acids.

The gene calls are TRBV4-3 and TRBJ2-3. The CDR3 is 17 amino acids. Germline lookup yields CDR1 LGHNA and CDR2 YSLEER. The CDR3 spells CASSQDLYRPHTDTQYF.

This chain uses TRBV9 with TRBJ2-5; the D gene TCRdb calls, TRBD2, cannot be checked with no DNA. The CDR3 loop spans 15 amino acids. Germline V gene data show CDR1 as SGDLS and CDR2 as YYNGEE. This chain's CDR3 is CASSVEGTEGETQYF.

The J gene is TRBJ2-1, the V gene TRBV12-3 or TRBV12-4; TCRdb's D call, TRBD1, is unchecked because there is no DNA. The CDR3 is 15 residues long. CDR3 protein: CASTVPGQGAHEQFF.